In its sample, the clone carrying this TCR beta chain was seen once. Naive CD8 cells were CD45RO-negative, positively selected for CCR7, excluding terminally differentiated effector memory CD45RA+ cells. The germline V and J ends were trimmed by 6 bases and 6 bases, with 14 bases remaining between them. There are 13 residues in the CDR3. CDR1 and CDR2 (germline): MDHEN, SYDVKM. Sequenced by immunoSEQ multiplex PCR; TCRdb stores in-frame clones only, minus some. The table lists around 600,000 clones, 85% to 95% of them singletons. These data are taken from a study of shared clonotypes between healthy human individuals.

The sequence derives from a woman aged 25 to 39 in good health. The chain links TRBV28 to TRBJ1-2; D may be TRBD1 (5 bases). Sequencing was carried out using naive CD8+ T cells sorted from blood. The DNA for the CDR3 is TGTGCCAGCAGCGGGACCTCAACTAATGGCTACACCTTC. Amino acid sequence: CASSGTSTNGYTF.